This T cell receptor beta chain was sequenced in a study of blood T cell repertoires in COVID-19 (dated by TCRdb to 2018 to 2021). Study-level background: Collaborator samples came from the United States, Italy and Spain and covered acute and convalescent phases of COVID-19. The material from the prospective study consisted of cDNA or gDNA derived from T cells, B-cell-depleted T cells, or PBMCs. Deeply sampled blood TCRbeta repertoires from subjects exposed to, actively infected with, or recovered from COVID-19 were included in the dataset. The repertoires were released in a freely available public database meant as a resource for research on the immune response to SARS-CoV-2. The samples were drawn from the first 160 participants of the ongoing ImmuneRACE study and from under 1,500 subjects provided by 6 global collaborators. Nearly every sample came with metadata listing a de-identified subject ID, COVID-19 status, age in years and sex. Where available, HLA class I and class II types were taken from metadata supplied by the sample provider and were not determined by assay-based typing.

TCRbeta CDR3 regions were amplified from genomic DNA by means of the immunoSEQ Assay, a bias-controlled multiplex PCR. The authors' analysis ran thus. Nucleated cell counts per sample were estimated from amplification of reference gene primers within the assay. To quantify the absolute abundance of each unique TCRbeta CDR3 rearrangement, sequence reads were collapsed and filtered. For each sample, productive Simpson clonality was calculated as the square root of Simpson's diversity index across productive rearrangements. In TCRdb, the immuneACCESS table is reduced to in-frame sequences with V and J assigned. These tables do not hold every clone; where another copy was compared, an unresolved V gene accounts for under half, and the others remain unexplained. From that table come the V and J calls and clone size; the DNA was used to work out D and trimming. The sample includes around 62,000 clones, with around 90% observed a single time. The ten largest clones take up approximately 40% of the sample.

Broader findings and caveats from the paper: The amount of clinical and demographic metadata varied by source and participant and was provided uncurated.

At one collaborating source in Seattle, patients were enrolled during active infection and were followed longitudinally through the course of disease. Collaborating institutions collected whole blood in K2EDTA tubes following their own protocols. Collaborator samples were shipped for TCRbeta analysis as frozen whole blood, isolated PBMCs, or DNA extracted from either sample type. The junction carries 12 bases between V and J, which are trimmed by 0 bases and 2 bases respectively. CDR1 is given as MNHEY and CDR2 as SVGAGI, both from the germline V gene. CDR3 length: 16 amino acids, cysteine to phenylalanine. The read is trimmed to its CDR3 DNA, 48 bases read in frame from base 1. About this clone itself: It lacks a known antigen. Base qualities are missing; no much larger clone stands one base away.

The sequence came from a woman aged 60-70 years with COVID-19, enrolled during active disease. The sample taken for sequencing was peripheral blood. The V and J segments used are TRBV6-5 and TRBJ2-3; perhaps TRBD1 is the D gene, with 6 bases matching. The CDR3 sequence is CASSYSETGFTDTQYF. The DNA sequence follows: TGTGCCAGCAGTTACTCGGAGACAGGTTTCACAGATACGCAGTATTTT.